The 9 T cell receptor beta chains reported below all come from one sample, sequenced in a study of tumor and adjacent non-tumor tissue in lung cancer. The template was RNA from unsorted bulk tissue. Three rounds of nested PCR, following a modified ARM-PCR protocol, produced the TCRbeta library. A single record per CDR3 protein comes from TCRdb applying MiXCR to the multiplex PCR reads. The repertoire has just over 200,000 distinct CDR3 sequences, around 70% of them found once; the top ten carry almost 25%. Sequencing was performed on lung tumor tissue. The receptors were gathered from a man in his 60s with non-small cell lung cancer.

On this clonotype itself: A much larger clonotype is one base distant, so this may be a read error. The genes are TRBV6-5 and TRBJ2-1, with 7 bases identical to TRBD2. Germline-derived CDR1 and CDR2 are MNHEY and SVGAGI. CDR3 size: 18 residues. The CDR3 DNA is TGTGCCAGCAGTTCCACCTGGGGACTACATATTGGGGGGAATGAGCAGATCTTC. Its translation: CASSSTWGLHIGGNEQIF.

The V gene is TRBV10-1, the J gene TRBJ2-1; 8 bases match TRBD1. Germline V CDR1 and CDR2: WNHNN, SYGVQD (reference sequence). Unmatched junction bases numbered 6, after V lost 8 bases and J lost 3 bases. This CDR3 has 14 amino acids. The chain's CDR3 is CASGTGWSYNEQFF. The CDR3 nucleotides read TGCGCCAGCGGGACAGGTTGGAGCTACAATGAGCAGTTCTTC.

The V and J genes are TRBV20-1 and TRBJ1-5, with a weak D call TRBD1 (5 bases). V was trimmed by 2 bases and J by 0 bases, leaving 11 bases between them. CDR3 length equals 15 residues. The germline CDR1 and CDR2 sequences are DFQATT and SNEGSKA (reference sequence). CDR3 bases: TGCAGTGCTAGAAAAATGACAGTTAGCAATCAGCCCCAGCATTTT. Its protein product is CSARKMTVSNQPQHF.

Many counts were recorded for this clonotype. The rearrangement uses TRBV6-5 and TRBJ2-1; 13 positions agree with TRBD2. V lost 4 bases, J lost 4 bases, and 10 bases stayed unmatched. The CDR3 covers 18 residues. Germline-derived CDR1 and CDR2 are MNHEY and SVGAGI. CDR3 in DNA: TGTGCCAGCAGTTCGGCACTAGCGGGAGGGCCCTTTTACAATGAGCAGTTCTTC. Amino acid sequence: CASSSALAGGPFYNEQFF.

The chain joins TRBV5-5 to TRBJ2-7, with 15 bases aligning to TRBD2. Losses at the gene ends were 3 bases for V and 5 bases for J; bases not matched to a gene: 6. This CDR3 contains 16 residues. Looked up from germline, CDR1 is SGHKS and CDR2 is YYEKEE (reference sequence). In nucleotides, the CDR3 is TGTGCCAGCAGCTGGGGACTAGCGGGAGGCATCGACGAGCAGTACTTC. Amino acids: CASSWGLAGGIDEQYF.

To note about this clonotype: The junction departs from the called germline gene at one end, perhaps through a read error. This chain links TRBV20-1 with TRBJ1-3; maybe TRBD1 (6 bases). Germline CDR1 DFQATT, CDR2 SNEGSKA (reference sequence). The CDR3 contains 14 residues. The CDR3 spells CSAGKKGGGGTKHF. DNA for the CDR3: TGCAGTGCGGGAAAAAAAGGGGGTGGTGGCACCAAACATTTT.

For this clonotype: This may be a read error, as it is one base from a much larger clone. This chain links TRBV20-1 with TRBJ2-7; no firm D call. Germline assignment: CDR1 DFQATT and CDR2 SNEGSKA (reference sequence). CDR3 length: 10 amino acids. DNA for the CDR3: TGCAGTGCTAGCGCGTACGAGGAGTACTTC. It translates to CSASAYEEYF.

This clonotype was recorded at least ten times. The chain joins TRBV4-3 to TRBJ1-5; TRBD1 is a possible D gene (5 bases). This CDR3 region has 13 residues. Germline CDR1 reads LGHNA; CDR2 reads YSLEER. The germline V and J ends were trimmed by 0 bases and 7 bases, with 7 bases remaining between them. The DNA of the CDR3 is TGCGCCAGCAGCCAAGATGGGGGACAGCCCCAGCATTTT. Encoded protein: CASSQDGGQPQHF.

Points on this clonotype: The junction differs from germline at one of its ends, possibly a read error. The chain has TRBV11-3 and TRBJ2-7; D is uncertain. Germline CDR1 reads SGHNT; CDR2 reads YENEEA. The CDR3 consists of 15 residues. CDR3: CASSPDGGSSCEQYF. The DNA of the CDR3 is TGTGCCAGCAGTCCTGACGGCGGAAGCTCCTGCGAGCAGTACTTC.